This paragraph covers one TCR beta chain sequence. Its antigen remains unidentified. The same CDR3 can be traced to other DNA sequences in this sample. The data stem from a study of a mutant IDH1 vaccine in newly diagnosed glioma. Study details: Once 4-6 weeks had passed after radiotherapy alone, vaccination started, or it started with temozolomide cycles.

Profiled with immunoSEQ multiplex PCR; TCRdb holds only in-frame clones, not every one. The sample contains under 150,000 clones, roughly 90% of which appear only once. The CDR3 is made up of 12 amino acids. Trimming cost V 3 bases and J 8 bases, with 10 bases left between them. CDR1 is MDHEN, CDR2 SYDVKM, per germline. Described time point: week 11, during vaccination. All doses held 300 ug of mutant IDH1 20-mer peptide, with topical imiquimod. This sequence was found in a woman aged 50 to 60 with glioma. The input for sequencing was PBMCs, taken from a glioma patient whose treatment included an IDH1 peptide vaccine. The V gene is TRBV28, the J gene TRBJ1-2; D possibly corresponds to TRBD1 (5 bases). The CDR3 region is CASSLGRDGYTF. Written as DNA, the CDR3 is TGTGCCAGCAGTTTGGGGAGGGACGGCTACACCTTC.